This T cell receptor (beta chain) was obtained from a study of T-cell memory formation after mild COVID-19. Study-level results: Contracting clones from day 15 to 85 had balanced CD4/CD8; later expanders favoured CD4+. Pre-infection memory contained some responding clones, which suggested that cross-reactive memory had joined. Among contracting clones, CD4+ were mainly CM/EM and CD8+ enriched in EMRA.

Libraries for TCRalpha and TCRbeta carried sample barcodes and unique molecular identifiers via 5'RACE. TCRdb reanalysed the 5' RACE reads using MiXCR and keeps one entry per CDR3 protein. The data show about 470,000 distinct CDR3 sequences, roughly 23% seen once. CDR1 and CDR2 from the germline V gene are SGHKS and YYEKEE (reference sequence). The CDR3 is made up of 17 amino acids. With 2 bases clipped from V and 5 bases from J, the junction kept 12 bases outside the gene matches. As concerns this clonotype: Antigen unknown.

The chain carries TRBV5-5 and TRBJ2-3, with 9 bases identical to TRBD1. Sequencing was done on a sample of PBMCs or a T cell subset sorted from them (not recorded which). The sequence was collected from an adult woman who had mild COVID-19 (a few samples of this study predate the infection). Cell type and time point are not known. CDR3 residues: CASSLGDREGWVDTQYF. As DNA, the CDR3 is TGTGCCAGCAGCTTAGGGGACAGGGAAGGATGGGTAGATACGCAGTATTTT.